This T cell receptor (beta chain) emerged from a study of T-cell reconstitution after alpha-beta-depleted transplantation in children. Unique molecular identifiers were built into the TCRbeta library. MiXCR was run by TCRdb on the PCR reads, yielding one entry per CDR3 protein. The sample shows around 700,000 distinct CDR3 sequences, around 12% of them seen only once. Findings and caveats of the study: When one year had passed after transplant, most T-cell counts and diversity came from newly produced T cells.

The CDR3 has 17 residues. Per the germline V gene, CDR1 is MNHEY and CDR2 is SVGAGI. This clonotype was recorded many times. Its matching antigen is unknown. A read error may account for a junction end that differs from germline. This chain uses TRBV6-5 with TRBJ1-1; 7 bases line up with TRBD1. This sequence was found in a girl aged 2-10 years with congenital amegakaryocytic thrombocytopenia, due to receive a stem cell transplant. Material: PBMCs, obtained before TCRalphabeta/CD19-depleted stem cell transplant. DNA for the CDR3: TGTGCCAGCAGTTACTCTACGAACCCACAGGGGAACGCTGAAGCTTTCTTT. Residues: CASSYSTNPQGNAEAFF.